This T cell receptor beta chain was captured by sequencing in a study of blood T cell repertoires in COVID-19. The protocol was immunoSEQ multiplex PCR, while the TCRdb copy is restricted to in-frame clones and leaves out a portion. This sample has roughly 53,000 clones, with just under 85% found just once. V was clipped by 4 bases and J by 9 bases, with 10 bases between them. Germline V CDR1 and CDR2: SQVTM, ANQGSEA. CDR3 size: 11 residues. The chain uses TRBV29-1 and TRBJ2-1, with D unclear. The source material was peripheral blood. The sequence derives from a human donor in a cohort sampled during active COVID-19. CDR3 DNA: TGCAGCGTTGCCCCACTTGGTGAGCAGTTCTTC. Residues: CSVAPLGEQFF.